These 23 T cell receptor beta chains were all obtained from the same sample, sequenced in a study of OX40 agonist ivuxolimab in advanced cancers. Repertoires were generated with immunoSEQ multiplex PCR, while TCRdb's copy carries only in-frame clones and drops some. This sample has tens of thousands of clones, with around 90% found just once. The sample was CD4+ or CD8+ T cells sorted from blood, taken in a trial of the OX40 agonist ivuxolimab. These receptors were taken from an adult with an advanced solid tumor such as melanoma, head and neck, liver or kidney cancer.

The chain links TRBV6-6 to TRBJ2-1; 7 bases are shared with TRBD1. The junction had 0 bases not matched to a gene; V was cut back by 2 bases and J by 2 bases. Germline V gene data show CDR1 as MNHNY and CDR2 as SVGAGI (reference sequence). The CDR3 sequence is 14 residues long. CDR3: CASSYDRAYNEQFF. CDR3 in DNA: TGTGCCAGCAGTTACGACAGGGCCTACAATGAGCAGTTCTTC.

The chain is built from TRBV15 and TRBJ2-4; no firm D call. Trimming stripped 5 bases from V and 5 bases from J, with 13 bases between. The CDR3 contains 14 residues. Germline CDR1 and CDR2: LNHNV and YYDKDF (reference sequence). CDR3: CATSPRRGENIQYF. The CDR3, as DNA: TGTGCCACCAGCCCCCGGCGTGGGGAAAACATTCAGTACTTC.

V and J are TRBV5-1 and TRBJ1-1; D is perhaps TRBD1 (6 bases). CDR3 length: 14 residues. Germline lookup yields CDR1 SGHRS and CDR2 YFSETQ. Trimming pared 5 bases from V and 1 base from J, leaving 12 bases between. This chain's CDR3 is CASRRGGWNTEAFF. Written as DNA, the CDR3 is TGCGCCAGCAGACGAGGGGGTTGGAACACTGAAGCTTTCTTT.

The chain is built from TRBV29-1 and TRBJ2-2; 8 positions match TRBD1. The CDR3 runs to 15 residues. Per germline, CDR1 SQVTM and CDR2 ANQGSEA. V trimming: 4 bases; J trimming: 4 bases; junction bases outside the gene matches: 8. The CDR3 DNA is TGCAGCGTTGGCCCCACAGGGGGAGGCACCGGGGAGCTGTTTTTT. Translated, it gives CSVGPTGGGTGELFF.

The chain carries TRBV2 and TRBJ2-1, with TRBD2 identical over 13 bases. Germline assignment: CDR1 SNHLY and CDR2 FYNNEI. V trimming: 6 bases; J trimming: 0 bases; junction bases outside the gene matches: 5. The CDR3 extends over 17 amino acids. The CDR3 reads CASRKLAGGSSYNEQFF. The CDR3 nucleotides read TGTGCCAGCAGGAAACTAGCGGGAGGGAGCTCCTACAATGAGCAGTTCTTC.

This sequence joins TRBV5-1 and TRBJ2-5, with a tentative D call TRBD2 (6 bases). Trimming pared 5 bases from V and 5 bases from J, leaving 13 bases between. CDR3 length: 13 residues. In germline, CDR1 is SGHRS, CDR2 YFSETQ. CDR3 bases: TGCGCCAGCAGGGGAGGAAGTGGGGAGACCCAGTACTTC. Translating gives CASRGGSGETQYF.

This clone was seen once. The chain couples TRBV21-1 to TRBJ2-3; the table's D call TRBD1 went unverified against the DNA. TRBV21-1 is given as a pseudogene. The CDR3 covers 16 residues. DNA of the CDR3: TGTGCCAGCAGCTCAAGGGGCGAGCGTTGGGCAGATACGCAGTATTTT. Its protein product is CASSSRGERWADTQYF.

The chain couples TRBV6-4 to TRBJ2-2; the D call may be TRBD1 or TRBD2 (5 bases each). Trimming took off 3 bases at V and 3 bases at J, with 11 bases between the two ends. From germline, CDR1 is MRHNA and CDR2 SNTAGT. The CDR3 length is 15 residues. CDR3 in amino acids: CASSEEGLDTGELFF. Here the CDR3 DNA reads TGTGCCAGCAGTGAAGAGGGGTTGGACACCGGGGAGCTGTTTTTT.

Written as DNA, the CDR3 is TGTGCCAGCAGTCCAACAGCTACCTCTGGAAACACCATATATTTT. This translates into CASSPTATSGNTIYF. The chain employs TRBV27 and TRBJ1-3; unclear D gene. The V and J ends lost 5 bases and 0 bases respectively, with 11 bases between them. The CDR3 covers 15 residues. Germline V gene sequence: CDR1 MNHEY, CDR2 SMNVEV (reference sequence).

V gene TRBV9 combines with J gene TRBJ2-3, with 7 nucleotides matching TRBD2. Per germline, CDR1 SGDLS and CDR2 YYNGEE. The V and J ends lost 4 bases and 2 bases, in that order; junction bases with no gene match: 10. This CDR3 spans 16 amino acids. The CDR3 coding sequence is TGTGCCAGCAGCACACCCCTAGCGGACCCCACAGATACGCAGTATTTT. This sequence encodes CASSTPLADPTDTQYF.

The genes are TRBV19 and TRBJ1-1, with 9 nucleotides matching TRBD1. V shed 7 bases, J shed 5 bases, and the junction held 5 bases outside the gene matches. Germline V gene lookup returns CDR1 LNHDA and CDR2 SQIVND (reference sequence). The CDR3 loop spans 13 amino acids. The CDR3 nucleotides are TGTGCCAGTACCAAGGACAGGGGAACTGAAGCTTTCTTT. It encodes CASTKDRGTEAFF.

This clone is a singleton in its sample. The CDR3 loop reads CASSVQIPGNTIYF. CDR3 sequence (DNA): TGTGCCAGCAGTGTACAGATTCCTGGAAACACCATATATTTT. The chain carries TRBV2 and TRBJ1-3; D gene ambiguous. The CDR3 totals 14 residues. Trimming stripped 4 bases from V and 2 bases from J, with 9 bases between. The germline CDR1 and CDR2 sequences are SNHLY and FYNNEI.

This rearrangement joins TRBV6-6 to TRBJ2-7; D gene uncertain. The CDR3 has 15 residues. Looked up from germline, CDR1 is MNHNY and CDR2 is SVGAGI (reference sequence). V lost 5 bases and J lost 2, with 16 bases in between. The CDR3 loop reads CASSQGSNVAYEQYF. The CDR3 DNA is TGTGCCAGCAGTCAAGGGTCAAACGTCGCCTACGAGCAGTACTTC.

This rearrangement joins TRBV2 to TRBJ1-1; tentative D call: TRBD1 (6 bases). CDR3 length: 12 amino acids. Germline V CDR1 and CDR2: SNHLY, FYNNEI. The V end lost 7 bases, the J end lost 4 bases, and 10 bases lay between the germline ends. CDR3 amino acids: CASTTGITEAFF. Here the CDR3 DNA reads TGTGCCAGCACCACAGGGATCACTGAAGCTTTCTTT.

The CDR3 here is CASTGLLSTDTQYF. In nucleotides, the CDR3 is TGTGCCAGCACGGGGCTGTTAAGCACAGATACGCAGTATTTT. The chain employs TRBV2 and TRBJ2-3; D possibly uses TRBD1 or TRBD2 (5 bases each). The CDR3 is 14 residues long. V was clipped by 7 bases and J by 0 bases, with 11 bases between them. The germline V gene has CDR1 SNHLY and CDR2 FYNNEI.

J is TRBJ2-2 and V is TRBV28, with no clear D. This CDR3 has 13 amino acids. Germline CDR1 reads MDHEN; CDR2 reads SYDVKM. V was cut by 5 bases and J by 5 bases, with 9 bases left in between. The CDR3 reads CASSMSKTGELFF. CDR3 bases: TGTGCCAGCAGTATGTCTAAGACCGGGGAGCTGTTTTTT.

Only a few counts were recorded for this clone. The chain carries TRBV7-9 and TRBJ1-2; D not resolved. The CDR3 totals 13 residues. Germline V gene lookup returns CDR1 SEHNR and CDR2 FQNEAQ (reference sequence). Deletions cut 1 base from V and 0 bases from J, with 3 bases between. CDR3 residues: CASSLVPNYGYTF. Here the CDR3 DNA reads TGTGCCAGCAGCTTAGTTCCTAACTATGGCTACACCTTC.

The rearrangement links TRBV6-6 to TRBJ1-2, with D perhaps matching TRBD1 (5 bases). V was trimmed by 2 bases and J by 2 bases, leaving 12 bases between them. The CDR3 has 15 amino acids. Germline V gives CDR1 MNHNY, CDR2 SVGAGI (reference sequence). The CDR3 DNA reads TGTGCCAGCAGTTACCAGGGAGGGGAAAACTATGGCTACACCTTC. Its translation: CASSYQGGENYGYTF.

The chain recombines TRBV5-1 with TRBJ1-1; D unresolved. The germline gives CDR1 SGHRS, CDR2 YFSETQ. The CDR3 contains 13 residues. Trimming stripped 1 base from V and 7 bases from J, with 11 bases between. In DNA form, the CDR3 reads TGCGCCAGCAGCTTGCTGGATAGGGATGAAGCTTTCTTT. Amino acids: CASSLLDRDEAFF.

The chain combines TRBV7-2 with TRBJ1-3; TRBD1 is a possible D gene (5 bases). Germline CDR1 SGHTA, CDR2 FQGNSA. Trimming shortened V by 4 bases and J by 6 bases, and 13 bases separated the two germline ends. There are 14 residues in the CDR3. This CDR3 is CASSWAGGENTIYF. The CDR3 DNA sequence: TGTGCCAGCAGCTGGGCCGGGGGGGAAAACACCATATATTTT.

V gene TRBV11-3 combines with J gene TRBJ2-3, with TRBD1 as a possible D gene (5 bases). V lost 5 bases, J lost 4 bases, and 16 bases lay in between. CDR1 is SGHNT and CDR2 is YENEEA in the germline V gene. This CDR3 spans 15 amino acids. The CDR3 loop reads CASSPFQGQADTQYF. The CDR3 coding sequence is TGTGCCAGCAGCCCCTTCCAGGGTCAGGCAGATACGCAGTATTTT. Variable domain in full (rest from reference TRBV11-3 and TRBJ2-3): EAGVVQSPRYKIIEKKQPVAFWCNPISGHNTLYWYLQNLGQGPELLIRYENEEAVDDSQLPKDRFSAERLKGVDSTLKIQPAELGDSAVYLCASSPFQGQADTQYFGPGTRLTVL.

In its sample, this clone was seen a few times. DNA of the CDR3: TGTGCCAGCAGCTCCGGGACAGGGGGCCCTGGAAACACCATATATTTT. Translating it yields CASSSGTGGPGNTIYF. This sequence joins TRBV28 and TRBJ1-3; TRBD1 matches 12 bases. The CDR3 extends over 16 amino acids. Germline V gene sequence: CDR1 MDHEN, CDR2 SYDVKM. V gave up 6 bases and J gave up 2 bases; unmatched junction bases: 5.

The table lists this clone with a few counts. This chain joins TRBV2 and TRBJ1-5; 10 nucleotides agree with TRBD1. The junction had 10 bases not matched to a gene; V was cut back by 5 bases and J by 9 bases. The germline V gene has CDR1 SNHLY and CDR2 FYNNEI. The CDR3 length is 15 residues. Written as DNA, the CDR3 is TGTGCCAGCAGTCGGGACAGGGGCCGCCTTTGGCCCCAGCATTTT. Translated: CASSRDRGRLWPQHF.